This record concerns one TCR beta chain sequence. Its target is not known. The junction does not match germline at one end; this may be a read error. With a J-beta primer mix and a sample-barcoded 5' primer, a second PCR ran about 7 to 12 cycles. Unique molecular identifiers of 12 random nucleotides labeled each cDNA. TCRdb recomputed calls from the 5' RACE reads with MiXCR, one row per CDR3 protein. This sample has 630,000 or so distinct CDR3 sequences, with 25% to 30% found just once. These data originate in a study of blood T cells in healthy people across ages. Study summary: About one barcoded beta molecule per two T cells came from capture by template switching.

Germline values: CDR1 MNHEY, CDR2 SVGAGI. This CDR3 comprises 14 residues. Study-level points and caveats: The CMV status of each donor remained undetermined, and this could have confounded shifts in expanded clonotypes.

In terms of origin and age, donors were healthy Caucasian individuals from Russia aged about 6 to 100. The material sequenced was blood. The sequence was collected from an elderly woman in good health. J is TRBJ2-5 and V is TRBV6-5; TRBD2 agrees at 7 bases. The closer fit of TRBJ2-7 to the DNA end suggests the J call may be wrong. The CDR3 sequence is CTSLGGKGTYEQYF. The CDR3 DNA is TGTACCAGCCTCGGGGGGAAGGGAACCTACGAGCAGTACTTC.